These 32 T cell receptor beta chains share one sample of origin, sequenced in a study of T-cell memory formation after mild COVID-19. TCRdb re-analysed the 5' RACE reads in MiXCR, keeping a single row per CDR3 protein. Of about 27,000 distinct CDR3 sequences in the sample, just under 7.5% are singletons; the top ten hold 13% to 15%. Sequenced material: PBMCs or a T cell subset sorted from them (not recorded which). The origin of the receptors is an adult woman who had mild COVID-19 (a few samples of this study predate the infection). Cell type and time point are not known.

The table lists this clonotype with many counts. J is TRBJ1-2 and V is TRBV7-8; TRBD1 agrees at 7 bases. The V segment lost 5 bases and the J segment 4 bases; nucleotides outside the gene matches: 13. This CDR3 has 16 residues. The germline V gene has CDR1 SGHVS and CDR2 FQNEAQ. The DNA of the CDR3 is TGTGCCAGCAGCCAGGACAGGCCGGCCGTTCTCTATGGCTACACCTTC. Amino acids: CASSQDRPAVLYGYTF.

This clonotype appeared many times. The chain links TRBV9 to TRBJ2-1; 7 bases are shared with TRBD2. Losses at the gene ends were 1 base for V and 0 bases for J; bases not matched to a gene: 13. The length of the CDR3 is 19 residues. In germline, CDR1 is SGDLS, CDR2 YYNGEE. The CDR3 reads CASSVQAGESLLSYNEQFF. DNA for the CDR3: TGTGCCAGCAGCGTACAGGCGGGGGAATCTTTGCTCTCCTACAATGAGCAGTTCTTC.

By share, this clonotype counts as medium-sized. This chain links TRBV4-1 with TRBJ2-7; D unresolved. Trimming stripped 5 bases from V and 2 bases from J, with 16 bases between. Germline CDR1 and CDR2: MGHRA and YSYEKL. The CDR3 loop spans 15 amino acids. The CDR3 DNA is TGCGCCAGCAGCTCCGAAATATCCGGCGCCTACGAGCAGTACTTC. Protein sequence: CASSSEISGAYEQYF.

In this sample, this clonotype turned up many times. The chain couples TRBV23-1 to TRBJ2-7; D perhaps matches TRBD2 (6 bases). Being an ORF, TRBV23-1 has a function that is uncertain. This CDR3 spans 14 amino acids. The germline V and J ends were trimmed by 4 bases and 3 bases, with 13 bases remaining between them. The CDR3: CASSRRDCDYEQYF. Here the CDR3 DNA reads TGCGCCAGCAGTCGACGGGACTGTGACTACGAGCAGTACTTC.

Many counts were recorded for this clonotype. The CDR3 loop is CASSPSTSTDTQYF. CDR3 bases: TGTGCCAGCAGCCCTTCCACTAGCACAGATACGCAGTATTTT. V is TRBV7-6 and J is TRBJ2-3; D call uncertain. The CDR3 has 14 residues. Germline V gives CDR1 SGHVS, CDR2 FNYEAQ. V was cut by 5 bases and J by 0 bases, with 9 bases left in between.

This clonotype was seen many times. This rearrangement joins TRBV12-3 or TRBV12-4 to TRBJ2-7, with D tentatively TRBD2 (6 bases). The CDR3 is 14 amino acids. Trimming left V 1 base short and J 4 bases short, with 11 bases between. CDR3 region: CASSLGDFYYEQYF. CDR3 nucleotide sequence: TGTGCCAGCAGTTTAGGGGACTTCTATTACGAGCAGTACTTC.

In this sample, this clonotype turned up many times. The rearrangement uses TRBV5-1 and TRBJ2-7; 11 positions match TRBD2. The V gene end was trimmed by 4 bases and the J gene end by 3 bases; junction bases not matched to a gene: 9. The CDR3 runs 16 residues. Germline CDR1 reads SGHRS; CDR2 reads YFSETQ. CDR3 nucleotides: TGCGCCAGCAGCGGCGGGACTAGCGGATTCTACTACGAGCAGTACTTC. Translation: CASSGGTSGFYYEQYF.

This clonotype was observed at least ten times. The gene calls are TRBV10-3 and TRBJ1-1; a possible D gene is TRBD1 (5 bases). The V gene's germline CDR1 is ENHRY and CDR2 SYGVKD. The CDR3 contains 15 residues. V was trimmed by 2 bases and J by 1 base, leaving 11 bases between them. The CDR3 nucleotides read TGTGCCATCAGTGAGAAGGGGATCGAGAACACTGAAGCTTTCTTT. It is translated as CAISEKGIENTEAFF.

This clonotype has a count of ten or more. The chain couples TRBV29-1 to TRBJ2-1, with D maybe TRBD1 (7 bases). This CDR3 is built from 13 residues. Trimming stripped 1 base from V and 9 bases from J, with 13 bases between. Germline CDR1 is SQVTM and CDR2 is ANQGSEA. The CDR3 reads CSVEGRQGGEQFF. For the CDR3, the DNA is TGCAGCGTTGAAGGGCGCCAGGGGGGTGAGCAGTTCTTC.

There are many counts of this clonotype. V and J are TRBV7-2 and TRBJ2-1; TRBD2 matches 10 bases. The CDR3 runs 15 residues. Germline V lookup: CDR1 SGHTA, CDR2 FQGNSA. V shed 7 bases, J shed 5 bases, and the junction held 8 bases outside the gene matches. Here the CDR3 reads CASTLSGGQHNEQFF. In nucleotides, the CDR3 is TGTGCCAGCACCCTTAGCGGGGGGCAACACAATGAGCAGTTCTTC.

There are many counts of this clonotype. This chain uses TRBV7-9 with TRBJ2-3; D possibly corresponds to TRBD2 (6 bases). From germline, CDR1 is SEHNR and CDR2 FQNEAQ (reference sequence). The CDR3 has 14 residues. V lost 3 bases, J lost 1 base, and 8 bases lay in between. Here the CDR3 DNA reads TGTGCCAGCAGCTTTCCTAGCGGCACAGATACGCAGTATTTT. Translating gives CASSFPSGTDTQYF.

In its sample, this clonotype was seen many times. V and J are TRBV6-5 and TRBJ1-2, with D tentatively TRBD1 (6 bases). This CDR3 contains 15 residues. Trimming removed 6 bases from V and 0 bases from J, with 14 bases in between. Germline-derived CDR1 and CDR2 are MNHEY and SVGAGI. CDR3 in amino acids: CASSPRTVTNYGYTF. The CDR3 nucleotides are TGTGCCAGCAGCCCAAGGACAGTTACTAACTATGGCTACACCTTC.

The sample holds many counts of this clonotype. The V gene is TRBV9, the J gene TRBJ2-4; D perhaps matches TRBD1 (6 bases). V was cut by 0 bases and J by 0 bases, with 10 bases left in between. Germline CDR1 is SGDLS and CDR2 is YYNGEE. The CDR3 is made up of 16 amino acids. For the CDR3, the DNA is TGTGCCAGCAGCGTAGGACAGGAAATAGCCAAAAACATTCAGTACTTC. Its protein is CASSVGQEIAKNIQYF.

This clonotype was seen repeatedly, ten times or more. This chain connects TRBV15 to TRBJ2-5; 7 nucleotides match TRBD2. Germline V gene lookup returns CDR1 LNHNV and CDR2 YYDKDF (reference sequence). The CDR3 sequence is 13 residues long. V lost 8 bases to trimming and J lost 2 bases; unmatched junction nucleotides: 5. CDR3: CATSPGLQETQYF. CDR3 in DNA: TGTGCCACCTCTCCGGGACTACAAGAGACCCAGTACTTC.

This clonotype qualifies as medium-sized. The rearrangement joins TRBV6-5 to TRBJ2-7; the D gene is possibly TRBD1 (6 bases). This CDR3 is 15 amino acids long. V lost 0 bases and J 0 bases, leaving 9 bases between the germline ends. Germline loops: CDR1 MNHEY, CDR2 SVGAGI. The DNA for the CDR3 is TGTGCCAGCAGTTACTCGGCGGACAGCTCCTACGAGCAGTACTTC. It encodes CASSYSADSSYEQYF.

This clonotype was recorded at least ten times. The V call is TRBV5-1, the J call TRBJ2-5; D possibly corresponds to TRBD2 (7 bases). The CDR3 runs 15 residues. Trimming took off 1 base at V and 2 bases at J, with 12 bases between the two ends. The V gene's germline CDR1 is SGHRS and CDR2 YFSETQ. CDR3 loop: CASSLTGGQQETQYF. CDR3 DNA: TGCGCCAGCAGCTTGACGGGAGGACAGCAAGAGACCCAGTACTTC.

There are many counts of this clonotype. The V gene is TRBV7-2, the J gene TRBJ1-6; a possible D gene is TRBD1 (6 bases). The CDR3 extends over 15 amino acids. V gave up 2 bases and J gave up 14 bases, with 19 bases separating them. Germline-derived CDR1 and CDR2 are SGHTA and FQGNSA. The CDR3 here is CASSLKGGMWGTLHF. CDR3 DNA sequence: TGTGCCAGCAGCTTAAAGGGGGGTATGTGGGGCACCCTCCACTTT.

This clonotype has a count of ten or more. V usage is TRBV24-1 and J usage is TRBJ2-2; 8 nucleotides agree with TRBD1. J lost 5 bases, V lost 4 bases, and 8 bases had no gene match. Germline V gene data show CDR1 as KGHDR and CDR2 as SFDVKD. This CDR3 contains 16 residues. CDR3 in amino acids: CATSDRDRGETGELFF. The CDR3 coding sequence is TGTGCCACCAGTGACCGAGACAGGGGAGAGACCGGGGAGCTGTTTTTT.

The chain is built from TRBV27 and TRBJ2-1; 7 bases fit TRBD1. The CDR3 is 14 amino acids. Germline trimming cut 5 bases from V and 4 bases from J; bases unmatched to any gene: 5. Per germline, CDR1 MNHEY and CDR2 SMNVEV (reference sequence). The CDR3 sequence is CASSPMGQYNEQFF. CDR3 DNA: TGTGCCAGCAGTCCCATGGGACAGTACAATGAGCAGTTCTTC.

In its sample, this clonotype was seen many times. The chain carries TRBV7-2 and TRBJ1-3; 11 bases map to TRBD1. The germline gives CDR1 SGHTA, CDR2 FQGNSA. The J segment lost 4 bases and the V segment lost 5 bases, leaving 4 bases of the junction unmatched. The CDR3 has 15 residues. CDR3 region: CASSLDRGQGNTIYF. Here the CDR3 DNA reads TGTGCCAGCAGCCTGGACAGGGGGCAGGGAAACACCATATATTTT. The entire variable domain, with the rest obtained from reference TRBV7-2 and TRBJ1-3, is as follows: GAGVSQSPSNKVTEKGKDVELRCDPISGHTALYWYRQSLGQGLEFLIYFQGNSAPDKSGLPSDRFSAERTGGSVSTLTIQRTQQEDSAVYLCASSLDRGQGNTIYFGEGSWLTVV.

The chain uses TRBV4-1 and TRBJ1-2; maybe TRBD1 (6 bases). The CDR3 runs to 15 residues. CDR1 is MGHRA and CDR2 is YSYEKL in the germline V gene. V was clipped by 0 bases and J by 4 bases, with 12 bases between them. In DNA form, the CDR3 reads TGCGCCAGCAGCCAAGATGCAGGGGTGACCTATGGCTACACCTTC. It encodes CASSQDAGVTYGYTF.

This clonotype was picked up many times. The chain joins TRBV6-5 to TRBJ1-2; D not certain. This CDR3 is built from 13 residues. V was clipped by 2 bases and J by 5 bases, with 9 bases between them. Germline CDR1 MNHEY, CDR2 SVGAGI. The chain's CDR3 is CASSYAGRYGYTF. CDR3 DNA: TGTGCCAGCAGTTACGCAGGCCGGTATGGCTACACCTTC.

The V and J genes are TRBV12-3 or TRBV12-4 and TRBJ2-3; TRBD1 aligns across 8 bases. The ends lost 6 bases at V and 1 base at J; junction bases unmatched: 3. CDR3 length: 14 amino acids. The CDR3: CASRPTGGTDTQYF. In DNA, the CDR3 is TGTGCCAGCAGACCGACAGGGGGCACAGATACGCAGTATTTT.

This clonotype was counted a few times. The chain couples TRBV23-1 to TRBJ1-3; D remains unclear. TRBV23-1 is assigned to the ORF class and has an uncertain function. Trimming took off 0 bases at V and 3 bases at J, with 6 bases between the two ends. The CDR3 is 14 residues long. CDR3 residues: CASSQSKGGNTIYF. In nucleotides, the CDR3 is TGCGCCAGCAGTCAATCGAAGGGTGGAAACACCATATATTTT.

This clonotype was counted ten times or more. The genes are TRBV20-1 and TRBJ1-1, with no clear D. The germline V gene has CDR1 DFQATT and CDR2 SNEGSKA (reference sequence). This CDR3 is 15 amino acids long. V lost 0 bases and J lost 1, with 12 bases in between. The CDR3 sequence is CSARDGLDWNTEAFF. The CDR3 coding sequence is TGCAGTGCTAGAGATGGCCTGGACTGGAACACTGAAGCTTTCTTT.

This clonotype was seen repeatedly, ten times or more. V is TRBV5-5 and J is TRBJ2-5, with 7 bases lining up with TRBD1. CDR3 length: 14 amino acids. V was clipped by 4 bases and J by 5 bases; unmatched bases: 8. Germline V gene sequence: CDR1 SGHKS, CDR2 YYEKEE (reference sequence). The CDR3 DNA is TGTGCCAGCAGCCTGACAGGGTACGAGGAGACCCAGTACTTC. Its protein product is CASSLTGYEETQYF.

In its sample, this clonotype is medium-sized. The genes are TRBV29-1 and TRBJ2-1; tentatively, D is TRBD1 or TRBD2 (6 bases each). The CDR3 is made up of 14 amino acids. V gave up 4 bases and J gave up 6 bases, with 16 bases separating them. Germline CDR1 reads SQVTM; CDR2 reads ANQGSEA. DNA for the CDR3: TGCAGCGTTGCTTGGGGGGCAGGAACCAATGAGCAGTTCTTC. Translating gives CSVAWGAGTNEQFF.

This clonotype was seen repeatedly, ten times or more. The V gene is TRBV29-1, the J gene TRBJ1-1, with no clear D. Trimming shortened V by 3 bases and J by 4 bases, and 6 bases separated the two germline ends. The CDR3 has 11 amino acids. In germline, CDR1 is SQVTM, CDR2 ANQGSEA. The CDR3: CSVEEVTEAFF. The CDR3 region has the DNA TGCAGCGTTGAGGAGGTCACTGAAGCTTTCTTT.

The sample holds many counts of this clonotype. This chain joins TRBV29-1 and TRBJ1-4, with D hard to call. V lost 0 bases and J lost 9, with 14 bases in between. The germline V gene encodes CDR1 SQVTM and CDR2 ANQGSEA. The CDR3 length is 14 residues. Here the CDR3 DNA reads TGCAGCGTTGAAGATTCGGCGAACCCTAAAAAACTGTTTTTT. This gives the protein CSVEDSANPKKLFF. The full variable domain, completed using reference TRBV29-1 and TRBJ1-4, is SAVISQKPSRDICQRGTSLTIQCQVDSQVTMMFWYRQQPGQSLTLIATANQGSEATYESGFVIDKFPISRPNLTFSTLTVSNMSPEDSSIYLCSVEDSANPKKLFFGSGTQLSVL.

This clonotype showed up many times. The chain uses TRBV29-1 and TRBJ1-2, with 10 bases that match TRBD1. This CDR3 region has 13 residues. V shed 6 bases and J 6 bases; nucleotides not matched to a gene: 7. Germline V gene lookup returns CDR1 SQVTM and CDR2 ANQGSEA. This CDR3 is CSVSGQGVDGYTF. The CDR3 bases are TGCAGCGTATCAGGACAGGGGGTGGATGGCTACACCTTC.

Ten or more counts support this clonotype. CDR3 sequence (DNA): TGTGCCAGCAGCTTAGTTGGTCGGGGAAGCAGTCCGCAGTATTTT. Protein: CASSLVGRGSSPQYF. This chain links TRBV7-2 with TRBJ2-3, with a weak D call TRBD2 (5 bases). This CDR3 has 15 residues. V was trimmed by 1 base and J by 10 bases, leaving 18 bases between them. CDR1 and CDR2 (germline): SGHTA, FQGNSA.

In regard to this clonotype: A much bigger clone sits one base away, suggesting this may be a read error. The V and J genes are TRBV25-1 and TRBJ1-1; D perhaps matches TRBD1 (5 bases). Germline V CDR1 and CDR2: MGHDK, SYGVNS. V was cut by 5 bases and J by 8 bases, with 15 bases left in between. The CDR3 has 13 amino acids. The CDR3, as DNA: TGTGCCAGCAGTTCCACCCCGGGGCAGGAAGCTTTCTTT. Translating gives CASSSTPGQEAFF.